These 17 T cell receptor beta chains originate from one sample sequenced in a study of shared clonotypes between healthy human individuals. Profiling relied on immunoSEQ multiplex PCR, and the TCRdb table lists in-frame clones only, not all of them. This sample has about 360,000 clones, with more than 60% found just once. The material sequenced was memory CD4+ T cells sorted from blood. Sample subset: CD45RA-negative fraction. The receptors come from a man aged 25 to 45 in good health.

The V and J genes are TRBV7-8 and TRBJ1-5, with TRBD1 matching 9 bases. J lost 4 bases, V lost 6 bases, and 7 bases had no gene match. The length of the CDR3 is 15 residues. Germline CDR1 reads SGHVS; CDR2 reads FQNEAQ. CDR3 region: CASRTGTGRNQPQHF. CDR3 DNA: TGTGCCAGCAGAACCGGGACAGGGCGAAATCAGCCCCAGCATTTT.

V gene TRBV19 combines with J gene TRBJ1-1; the D is unclear. V was shortened by 6 bases and J by 1 base, with 12 bases between the two germline ends. This CDR3 is built from 14 residues. Germline CDR1 and CDR2: LNHDA and SQIVND (reference sequence). The CDR3 reads CASRPQATNTEAFF. Here the CDR3 DNA reads TGTGCCAGTAGACCCCAGGCTACGAACACTGAAGCTTTCTTT.

The rearrangement uses TRBV25-1 and TRBJ2-3, with D possibly being TRBD2 (5 bases). The CDR3 has 14 amino acids. V lost 2 bases and J 4 bases, leaving 10 bases between the germline ends. The germline V gene has CDR1 MGHDK and CDR2 SYGVNS. This CDR3 reads CASSEMRVADTQYF. The CDR3 nucleotides read TGTGCCAGCAGTGAAATGAGGGTCGCAGATACGCAGTATTTT.

The chain is built from TRBV7-8 and TRBJ2-7; tentatively, D is TRBD1 or TRBD2 (6 bases each). Trimming removed 4 bases at V and 1 base at J, with 17 bases between. CDR3 length equals 16 residues. Germline-derived CDR1 and CDR2 are SGHVS and FQNEAQ. CDR3: CASSSSWGASSYEQYF. The CDR3 DNA reads TGTGCCAGCAGCTCGAGTTGGGGGGCCTCGTCCTACGAGCAGTACTTC.

This clone was seen a few times. This chain joins TRBV6-1 and TRBJ1-5; D remains ambiguous. V was shortened by 2 bases and J by 11 bases, with 4 bases between the two germline ends. The CDR3 contains 10 residues. The germline V gene encodes CDR1 MNHNS and CDR2 SASEGT. DNA for the CDR3: TGTGCCAGCAGTGAAAGGGCCCAGCATTTT. Translated, it gives CASSERAQHF.

V and J are TRBV11-2 and TRBJ2-1, with TRBD1 matching 8 bases. This CDR3 comprises 17 residues. CDR1 is SGHAT and CDR2 is FQNNGV in the germline V gene. J was trimmed by 3 bases and V by 5 bases; bases with no gene match: 12. This chain's CDR3 is CASSPGQGIAIYNEQFF. Written as DNA, the CDR3 is TGTGCCAGCAGCCCAGGACAGGGTATAGCGATCTACAATGAGCAGTTCTTC.

The rearrangement links TRBV29-1 to TRBJ2-3; D is ambiguous. The V gene's germline CDR1 is SQVTM and CDR2 ANQGSEA. This CDR3 has 17 residues. V was pared by 4 bases and J by 2 bases, with 22 bases between. CDR3 nucleotides: TGCAGCGTTGCTGATCGGGTATCCGTAGGTTACACAGATACGCAGTATTTT. Its translation: CSVADRVSVGYTDTQYF.

V is TRBV6-4 and J is TRBJ2-2, with 9 bases lining up with TRBD2. This CDR3 has 14 amino acids. Trimming at V came to 5 bases and at J to 6 bases, leaving 4 bases not matched to a gene. In germline, CDR1 is MRHNA, CDR2 SNTAGT. The CDR3 reads CASSPGLASGELFF. CDR3 coding DNA: TGTGCCAGCAGTCCGGGACTAGCCTCCGGGGAGCTGTTTTTT.

This clone was observed a single time. The J gene is TRBJ2-3, the V gene TRBV9; no firm D call. Germline-derived CDR1 and CDR2 are SGDLS and YYNGEE. V lost 0 bases and J lost 0, with 8 bases in between. There are 15 residues in the CDR3. The CDR3 coding sequence is TGTGCCAGCAGCGTAGTCGGTTGGAGCACAGATACGCAGTATTTT. This sequence encodes CASSVVGWSTDTQYF.

This clone was counted a few times. The chain joins TRBV7-3 to TRBJ2-7; no reliable D call. V was shortened by 1 base and J by 0 bases, with 10 bases between the two germline ends. This CDR3 spans 15 amino acids. Germline-derived CDR1 and CDR2 are SGHTA and FQGTGA. The CDR3, as DNA: TGTGCCAGCAGCTTAAGTCGGATTAGCTCCTACGAGCAGTACTTC. This translates into CASSLSRISSYEQYF. The entire variable domain, with the rest obtained from reference TRBV7-3 and TRBJ2-7, is as follows: GAGVSQTPSNKVTEKGKYVELRCDPISGHTALYWYRQSLGQGPEFLIYFQGTGAADDSGLPNDRFFAVRPEGSVSTLKIQRTERGDSAVYLCASSLSRISSYEQYFGPGTRLTVT.

This chain uses TRBV10-1 with TRBJ2-1; tentatively, D is TRBD1 (6 bases). CDR1 and CDR2 (germline): WNHNN, SYGVQD (reference sequence). The CDR3 consists of 17 residues. V was cut by 0 bases and J by 7 bases, with 19 bases left in between. DNA for the CDR3: TGCGCCAGCAGTGAGTCGAGGCCAGGGGTCCCTAGGAATGAGCAGTTCTTC. Its protein product is CASSESRPGVPRNEQFF.

Regarding this clone: Other DNA sequences in the same sample also yield this CDR3. The V call is TRBV7-6, the J call TRBJ2-5; D gene uncertain. V was clipped by 0 bases and J by 4 bases, with 3 bases between them. The CDR3 consists of 12 residues. CDR1 and CDR2 (germline): SGHVS, FNYEAQ. The CDR3 is CASSLAGETQYF. The CDR3 bases are TGTGCCAGCAGCTTAGCCGGAGAGACCCAGTACTTC. The whole variable domain, remainder taken from reference TRBV7-6 and TRBJ2-5, is GAGVSQSPRYKVTKRGQDVALRCDPISGHVSLYWYRQALGQGPEFLTYFNYEAQQDKSGLPNDRFSAERPEGSISTLTIQRTEQRDSAMYRCASSLAGETQYFGPGTRLLVL.

The chain carries TRBV5-1 and TRBJ2-7; 9 bases line up with TRBD1. Germline V gives CDR1 SGHRS, CDR2 YFSETQ. The junction had 10 bases not matched to a gene; V was cut back by 0 bases and J by 9 bases. This CDR3 has 15 residues. The DNA for the CDR3 is TGCGCCAGCAGCTTGGACAACCACAGGGGGCAGGGGCAGTACTTC. This translates into CASSLDNHRGQGQYF.

The rearrangement links TRBV4-3 to TRBJ2-7; TRBD2 is a possible D gene (7 bases). V lost 0 bases and J 3 bases, leaving 21 bases between the germline ends. The length of the CDR3 is 18 residues. CDR1 LGHNA and CDR2 YSLEER come from the germline V gene. The CDR3 DNA reads as TGCGCCAGCAGCCAAGATATCAGGGGAGCTAGCGGAAGCTACGAGCAGTACTTC. Its protein product is CASSQDIRGASGSYEQYF.

The V call is TRBV5-1, the J call TRBJ1-1, with a possible D match to TRBD1 (6 bases). Between the trimmed V and J ends, which lost 4 bases and 4 bases, there was a span of 17 bases. The germline CDR1 and CDR2 sequences are SGHRS and YFSETQ. There are 15 residues in the CDR3. The CDR3 nucleotides read TGCGCCAGCAGCACGGAGGGGGGCTTGGGCACTGAAGCTTTCTTT. Encoded protein: CASSTEGGLGTEAFF.

The rearrangement joins TRBV27 to TRBJ2-3; D possibly corresponds to TRBD1 (5 bases). Trimming pared 5 bases from V and 3 bases from J, leaving 12 bases between. Germline V gene sequence: CDR1 MNHEY, CDR2 SMNVEV (reference sequence). This CDR3 comprises 14 residues. In DNA, the CDR3 is TGTGCCAGCAGTCCTACACGACAGACAGATACGCAGTATTTT. Translation gives CASSPTRQTDTQYF.

The chain has TRBV7-8 and TRBJ2-6; D gene uncertain. With 3 bases removed from V and 4 bases from J, the gap between germline ends came to 7 bases. CDR3 length: 14 residues. Germline CDR1 SGHVS, CDR2 FQNEAQ. This CDR3 reads CASSFVGGANVLTF. The CDR3 DNA follows: TGTGCCAGCAGCTTTGTGGGAGGGGCCAACGTCCTGACTTTC.